Relative to its sample, the clone carrying this T cell receptor beta chain is medium-sized. This entry comes from a study of tumor-infiltrating lymphocytes in primary liver carcinoma. Study at large: All patients, whether men or women, fell within 30 to 69 years of age.

The V gene end was trimmed by 7 bases and the J gene end by 1 base; junction bases not matched to a gene: 3. Germline-derived CDR1 and CDR2 are SQVTM and ANQGSEA. This CDR3 contains 13 residues. Without any cell sorting, about 20-31 mg of bulk tissue yielded co-extracted RNA and DNA. Chronic HBV infection was present in the patients, who were treatment-naive. TCR beta cDNA was reverse-transcribed from roughly 520 ng of total RNA. The reaction used a constant-region primer and ProtoScript II reverse transcriptase. Modified slightly, ARM-PCR produced TCR beta libraries over three nested multiplex PCR rounds. Each of the first two PCR rounds ran approximately 11 cycles with TRBV1-TRBV30 forward and C-beta reverse primers. One entry per CDR3 protein results from TCRdb running MiXCR on the multiplex PCR reads. The sample holds some 110,000 distinct CDR3 sequences, roughly 80% seen once.

This receptor was obtained from a man in his forties or fifties with primary liver carcinoma and hepatitis B virus infection. Sequencing was done on a sample of liver tumor tissue from sampling region 3. Subset indicated: tumor region T3, left-lateral pole. This chain links TRBV29-1 with TRBJ2-3; 9 bases are a match to TRBD2. CDR3: CSAQRGGTDTQYF. The CDR3, as DNA: TGCAGCGCCCAGCGGGGGGGCACAGATACGCAGTATTTT.